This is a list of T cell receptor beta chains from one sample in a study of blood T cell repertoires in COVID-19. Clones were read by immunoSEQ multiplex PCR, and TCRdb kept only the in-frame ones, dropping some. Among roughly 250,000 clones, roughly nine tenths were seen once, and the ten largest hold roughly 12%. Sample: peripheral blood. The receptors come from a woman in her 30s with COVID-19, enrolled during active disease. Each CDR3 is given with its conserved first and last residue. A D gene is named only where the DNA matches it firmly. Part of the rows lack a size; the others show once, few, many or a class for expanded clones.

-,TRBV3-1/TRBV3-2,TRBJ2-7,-,TGTGCCAGCAGCCAAGATGGAGTCAGGGTTCGCAACGAGCAGTACTTC,CASSQDGVRVRNEQYF
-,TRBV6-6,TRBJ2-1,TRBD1,TGTGCCAGCAGTCGCAACGGACAGGGCGAGCAGTTCTTC,CASSRNGQGEQFF
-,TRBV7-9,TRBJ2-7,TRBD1,TGTGCCAGCAGCTCCCGGGACAGGGTCGAGTTGCAGTACTTC,CASSSRDRVELQYF
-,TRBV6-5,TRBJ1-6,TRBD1,TGTGCCTCACGGGGACAGAGCTCCTATAATTCACCCCTCCACTTT,CASRGQSSYNSPLHF
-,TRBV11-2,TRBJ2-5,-,TGTGCCAGCAGCTTAGGGGGGGGCCCCCAAGAGACCCAGTACTTC,CASSLGGGPQETQYF
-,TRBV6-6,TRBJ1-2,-,TGTGCCAGCAGTCCACAGAGTAACTATGGCTACACCTTC,CASSPQSNYGYTF
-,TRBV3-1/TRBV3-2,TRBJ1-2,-,TGTGCCAGCAGCTCAGGCGCCCTTAATGCTAACTATGGCTACACCTTC,CASSSGALNANYGYTF
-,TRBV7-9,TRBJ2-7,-,TGTGCCAGCAGCTGGGGTAAGGACTACCGAATCACCTACGAGCAGTACTTC,CASSWGKDYRITYEQYF
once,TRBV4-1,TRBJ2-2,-,TGCGCCAGCAGCCAAGATCTGGGAGTAGGGCGTCATATCGGGGAGCTGTTTTTT,CASSQDLGVGRHIGELFF
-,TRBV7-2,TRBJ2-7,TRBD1,TGTGCCAGCAGCTTGACAGGGGGGTTCTACGAGCAGTACTTC,CASSLTGGFYEQYF
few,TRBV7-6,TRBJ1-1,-,TGTGCCAGCAGCTTGGGCAGAGAAGCTTTCTTT,CASSLGREAFF
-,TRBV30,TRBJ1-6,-,TGTGCCTGGACTTCGACAGATAATTCACCCCTCCACTTT,CAWTSTDNSPLHF
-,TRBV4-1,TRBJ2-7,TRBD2,TGCGCCAGCAGCCAAGGGCGGGGGGGTAGCTACGAGCAGTACTTC,CASSQGRGGSYEQYF
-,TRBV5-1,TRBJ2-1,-,TGCGCCAGCAGCTTGGGGAATAAATGGCGGGAGCAGTTCTTC,CASSLGNKWREQFF
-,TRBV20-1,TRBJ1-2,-,TGCAGTGTTAGTTTCGACTATGGCTACACCTTC,CSVSFDYGYTF
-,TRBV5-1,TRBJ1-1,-,TGCGCCAGCAGCTTGGGGCAGGGCCGCGCGTGGACTGAAGCTTTCTTT,CASSLGQGRAWTEAFF
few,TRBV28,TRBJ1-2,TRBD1,TGTGCCAGCAGTTCATACAGGGGGAACTATGGCTACACCTTC,CASSSYRGNYGYTF
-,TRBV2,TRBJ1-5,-,TGTGCCAGCCTCCGGGATAGCAATCAGCCCCAGCATTTT,CASLRDSNQPQHF
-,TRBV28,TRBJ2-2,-,TGTGCCAGCAGTCCGCAGGCCGGGGAGCTGTTTTTT,CASSPQAGELFF
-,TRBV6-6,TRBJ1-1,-,TGTGCCAGCAGTCCTTCCGGGACAACGGCTTTCTTT,CASSPSGTTAFF
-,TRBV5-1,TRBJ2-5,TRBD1,TGCGCCAGCAGCTTTGAGGGGGCGACGGCCCAGTACTTC,CASSFEGATAQYF
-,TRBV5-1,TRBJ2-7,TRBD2,TGCGCCAGCAGCCGAACTAGCGGGGGTTACGAGCAGTACTTC,CASSRTSGGYEQYF
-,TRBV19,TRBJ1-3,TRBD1,TGTGCCAGTAGTGGGACAGCTAGAAACACCATATATTTT,CASSGTARNTIYF
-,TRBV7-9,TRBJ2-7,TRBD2,TGTGCCAGCAGCTGGAGCGGGGGACCCTCCTACGAGCAGTACTTC,CASSWSGGPSYEQYF
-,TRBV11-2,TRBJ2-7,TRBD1,TGTGCCAGCAGCCGGGACAGAGCCTACGAGCAGTACTTC,CASSRDRAYEQYF
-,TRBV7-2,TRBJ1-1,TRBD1,TGTGCCAGCAGCTTATTCAGGGGGCGAGATGAAGCTTTCTTT,CASSLFRGRDEAFF
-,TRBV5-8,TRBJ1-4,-,TGTGCCAGCAGCTCGAAACAGGGTACTTGGGAAAAACTGTTTTTT,CASSSKQGTWEKLFF
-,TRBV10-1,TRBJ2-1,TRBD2,TGCGCCAGCAGTGAGTCCCTGGCGGGGGGACCCTACAATGAGCAGTTCTTC,CASSESLAGGPYNEQFF
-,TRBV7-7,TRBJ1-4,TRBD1,TGTGCCAGCAGCTCACAAGGACAGGGTCCGGACGATAAACTGTTTTTT,CASSSQGQGPDDKLFF